The 8 T cell receptor beta chains presented below share a single source sample, sequenced in a study of blood T cell repertoires in COVID-19. Here immunoSEQ multiplex PCR was the method, and the copy in TCRdb shows in-frame clones only, minus some. The data show just over 250,000 clones, roughly 86% seen once. Sample: peripheral blood. The receptors here all came from a woman aged 45 to 65 with acute or convalescent COVID-19.

V and J are TRBV5-5 and TRBJ1-4; D unclear. V was cut by 0 bases and J by 7 bases, with 13 bases left in between. CDR1 SGHKS and CDR2 YYEKEE come from the germline V gene (reference sequence). This CDR3 has 15 residues. For the CDR3, the DNA is TGTGCCAGCAGCTTGGCCTCGGGTTTTCCTGAAAAACTGTTTTTT. Protein sequence: CASSLASGFPEKLFF.

Here the CDR3 reads CASSLGTAETQYF. The DNA for the CDR3 is TGCGCCAGCAGCTTAGGGACAGCAGAGACCCAGTACTTC. The chain uses TRBV5-1 and TRBJ2-5, with 7 bases identical to TRBD1. Trimming at V came to 2 bases and at J to 4 bases, leaving 2 bases not matched to a gene. The germline V gene has CDR1 SGHRS and CDR2 YFSETQ. This CDR3 spans 13 amino acids.

The gene calls are TRBV5-6 and TRBJ1-1; D unclear. The V end was cut by 1 base, the J end by 4 bases, with 5 bases between. The CDR3 consists of 12 residues. CDR1 is SGHDT and CDR2 is YYEEEE in the germline V gene. CDR3 DNA sequence: TGTGCCAGCAGCTTGAAAGCCACTGAAGCTTTCTTT. Translating it yields CASSLKATEAFF.

This chain connects TRBV18 to TRBJ2-2, with 14 bases identical to TRBD2. Germline loops: CDR1 KGHSH, CDR2 LQKENI. V dropped 4 bases and J dropped 7; count of bases not matched to a gene: 8. The CDR3 is 17 residues long. CDR3 protein: CASSQAGTSGRGGELFF. The CDR3 DNA is TGTGCCAGCTCACAAGCCGGGACTAGCGGGAGAGGCGGGGAGCTGTTTTTT.

The chain joins TRBV6-2 or TRBV6-3 to TRBJ2-7, with 7 bases that match TRBD1. This CDR3 spans 13 amino acids. V was clipped by 5 bases and J by 1 base; unmatched bases: 2. Germline values: CDR1 MNHEY, CDR2 SVGEGT. This CDR3 is CASSATGSYEQYF. The DNA for the CDR3 is TGTGCCAGCAGTGCGACAGGGTCCTACGAGCAGTACTTC.

The rearrangement joins TRBV6-2 or TRBV6-3 to TRBJ2-1; no reliable D call. Trimming removed 4 bases from V and 4 bases from J, with 14 bases in between. Looked up from germline, CDR1 is MNHEY and CDR2 is SVGEGT. CDR3 size: 15 residues. CDR3 in amino acids: CASSSSGLGYNEQFF. Here the CDR3 DNA reads TGTGCCAGCAGTTCCTCCGGGTTAGGATACAATGAGCAGTTCTTC.

The rearrangement uses TRBV28 and TRBJ1-4; no reliable D call. The CDR3 contains 24 residues. CDR1 is MDHEN and CDR2 is SYDVKM in the germline V gene. V lost 3 bases, J lost 7 bases, and 42 bases lay in between. The CDR3 reads CASSFSFGVFSVLPTINLGEKLFF. CDR3 coding DNA: TGTGCCAGCAGTTTTTCGTTCGGGGTATTCTCAGTACTTCCCACTATTAATTTAGGTGAAAAACTGTTTTTT.

The V and J genes are TRBV10-2 and TRBJ2-7; TRBD2 might be the D (6 bases). Trimming took off 6 bases at V and 6 bases at J, with 15 bases between the two ends. Germline CDR1 WSHSY, CDR2 SAAADI. This CDR3 region has 13 residues. CDR3 nucleotide sequence: TGCGCCAGCAGGCCGGGGGAGGTCGGCGAGCAGTACTTC. The encoded protein is CASRPGEVGEQYF.